Each of the 9 T cell receptor beta chains below was sequenced from the same sample in a study of T cell responses to AZD1222 COVID-19 vaccine (dated by TCRdb to about 2021). Libraries were constructed by the immunoSEQ multiplex PCR assay. Sourced from immuneACCESS, this table was stored by TCRdb with only in-frame sequences that have V and J called. A share of the clones is absent; for the studies checked, an unresolved V gene accounts for under half, and the remainder has no known explanation. This sample has around 50,000 clones in its table, and roughly 80% of those were observed once. Roughly 10% of the sample is held by the ten biggest clonotypes. Reading the label with the study, this specimen's time point is: baseline before first vaccination. This material consisted of peripheral blood, taken on day 0 of AZD1222 vaccination. Receptors were obtained from an adult in good health.

V gene TRBV5-1 combines with J gene TRBJ2-7, with D unclear. The CDR3 contains 11 residues. Germline V lookup: CDR1 SGHRS, CDR2 YFSETQ. Deletions cut 0 bases from V and 3 bases from J, with 1 base between. CDR3 nucleotide sequence: TGCGCCAGCAGCTTGGACTACGAGCAGTACTTC. This gives the protein CASSLDYEQYF.

The chain is built from TRBV21-1 and TRBJ1-2; no DNA check was done on the table's D call, TRBD1. TRBV21-1 represents a pseudogene. The CDR3 runs to 15 residues. The CDR3 is CASSKYRGQGYGYTF. CDR3 sequence (DNA): TGTGCCAGCAGCAAGTACAGGGGGCAAGGCTATGGCTACACCTTC.

V usage is TRBV12-3 or TRBV12-4 and J usage is TRBJ2-7; D possibly uses TRBD1 or TRBD2 (5 bases each). The CDR3 is 13 amino acids. The V end was cut by 8 bases, the J end by 7 bases, with 18 bases between. For the CDR3, the DNA is TGTGCCAGCCTACCCGGGGCTGGGGGAGAGCAGTACTTC. Protein sequence: CASLPGAGGEQYF.

This chain connects TRBV7-2 to TRBJ1-3; D may be TRBD1 (5 bases). V lost 1 base and J 3 bases, leaving 13 bases between the germline ends. Germline V lookup: CDR1 SGHTA, CDR2 FQGNSA. The CDR3 is made up of 16 amino acids. The CDR3 sequence is CASSLGGSSFGNTIYF. The CDR3 bases are TGTGCCAGCAGCTTAGGGGGCAGTAGTTTTGGAAACACCATATATTTT.

V gene TRBV6-5 combines with J gene TRBJ1-5; no clear D. Between the trimmed V and J ends, which lost 0 bases and 0 bases, there was a span of 6 bases. The length of the CDR3 is 15 residues. CDR1 is MNHEY and CDR2 is SVGAGI in the germline V gene. CDR3 region: CASSYSGYSNQPQHF. The CDR3 bases are TGTGCCAGCAGTTACTCGGGGTATAGCAATCAGCCCCAGCATTTT.

This chain uses TRBV6-2 or TRBV6-3 with TRBJ2-2, with D tentatively TRBD1 or TRBD2 (6 bases each). V lost 5 bases, J lost 3 bases, and 10 bases lay in between. Germline V CDR1 and CDR2: MNHEY, SVGEGT. The CDR3 contains 14 residues. The DNA of the CDR3 is TGTGCCAGCAGTGGCGGGACACACACCGGGGAGCTGTTTTTT. Its translation: CASSGGTHTGELFF.

This clone was picked up a small number of times. V gene TRBV15 combines with J gene TRBJ2-7; TRBD2 is a possible D gene (6 bases). The CDR3 sequence is 13 residues long. The germline gives CDR1 LNHNV, CDR2 YYDKDF (reference sequence). Trimming cost V 4 bases and J 4 bases, with 11 bases left between them. The CDR3 region is CATSTRREYEQYF. The CDR3 region has the DNA TGTGCCACCAGCACAAGACGGGAGTACGAGCAGTACTTC. Full variable domain (outside the CDR3, taken from reference TRBV15 and TRBJ2-7): DAMVIQNPRYQVTQFGKPVTLSCSQTLNHNVMYWYQQKSSQAPKLLFHYYDKDFNNEADTPDNFQSRRPNTSFCFLDIRSPGLGDTAMYLCATSTRREYEQYFGPGTRLTVT.

For this clone: At one of its ends the junction is not consistent with the germline gene, which may arise from a read error. The chain couples TRBV19 to TRBJ1-2; the match to TRBD1 covers 10 bases. From germline, CDR1 is LNHDA and CDR2 SQIVND (reference sequence). The CDR3 has 15 amino acids. CDR3 protein: CASSHQGTGENGHTF. The DNA of the CDR3 is TGTGCCAGTAGTCACCAAGGGACAGGGGAAAATGGCCACACCTTC.

The gene calls are TRBV2 and TRBJ1-5; D possibly corresponds to TRBD1 (5 bases). CDR1 is SNHLY and CDR2 is FYNNEI in the germline V gene. This CDR3 has 15 amino acids. V lost 0 bases and J 6 bases, leaving 12 bases between the germline ends. CDR3 coding DNA: TGTGCCAGCAGTGAAGCCTTGGCTGGGGGTCAGCCCCAGCATTTT. Translation: CASSEALAGGQPQHF. Combining the CDR3 with reference TRBV2 and TRBJ1-5 gives the whole variable domain EPEVTQTPSHQVTQMGQEVILRCVPISNHLYFYWYRQILGQKVEFLVSFYNNEISEKSEIFDDQFSVERPDGSNFTLKIRSTKLEDSAMYFCASSEALAGGQPQHFGDGTRLSIL.